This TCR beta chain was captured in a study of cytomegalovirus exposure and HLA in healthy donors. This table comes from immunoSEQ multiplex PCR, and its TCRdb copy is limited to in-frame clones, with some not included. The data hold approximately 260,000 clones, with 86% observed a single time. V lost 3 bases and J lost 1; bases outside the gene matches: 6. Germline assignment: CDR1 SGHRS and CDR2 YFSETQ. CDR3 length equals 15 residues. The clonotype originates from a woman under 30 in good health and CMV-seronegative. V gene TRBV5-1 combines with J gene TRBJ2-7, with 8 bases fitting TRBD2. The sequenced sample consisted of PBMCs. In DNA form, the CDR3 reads TGCGCCAGCAGCTACTCGGCGGGGGGATCCTACGAGCAGTACTTC. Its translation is CASSYSAGGSYEQYF.